These T cell receptor beta chains were read from a single sample in a study of naive and memory T cell subsets. TCRdb called the UMI-ligation and nested PCR reads again in MiXCR, with one record for every CDR3 protein. The table lists roughly 150,000 distinct CDR3 sequences, 22% of them singletons. Sequences were obtained from naive CD4+ T cells from blood. The receptors here all came from a human donor in good health. The CDR3 runs from the conserved cysteine through the conserved F or W. D genes are given only for firm matches. Size tells how often a clone was seen (once, few, many) or the class of an expanded clone, and some rows leave it out.

cdr3_nt | cdr3_aa | j_call | cdr3_length | v_call | d_call | clone_size
TGTGCCAGCAGACCTCACGGAAATTCACCCCTCCACTTT | CASRPHGNSPLHF | TRBJ1-6 | 13 | TRBV28 | NA | NA
TGTGCCAGTAAGTTAATGAACACTGAAGCTTTCTTT | CASKLMNTEAFF | TRBJ1-1 | 12 | TRBV19 | NA | NA
TGTGCCAGCAGTTCCACGTTTTTCGGACAGGGAGGGTTTGGGCCCCAGCATTTT | CASSSTFFGQGGFGPQHF | TRBJ1-5 | 18 | TRBV6-5 | TRBD1 | NA
TGTGCCGTAACTCGGACTAGCTCCCTGTACAATGAGCAGTTCTTC | CAVTRTSSLYNEQFF | TRBJ2-1 | 15 | TRBV6-6 | TRBD2 | many
TGCAGCGTTGAAGAGGAGCGGAGCTACGAGCAGTACTTC | CSVEEERSYEQYF | TRBJ2-7 | 13 | TRBV29-1 | NA | many
TGTGCCAGTAGCCGGACTTTGAACACTGAAGCTTTCTTT | CASSRTLNTEAFF | TRBJ1-1 | 13 | TRBV19 | NA | many
TGTGCCAGCAGCCGGGTCGGCGCAGGGACAATGGAGACCCAGTACTTC | CASSRVGAGTMETQYF | TRBJ2-5 | 16 | TRBV7-2 | NA | NA
TGTGCCAGCAGCCAATGGCAGGCGAACACCGGGGAGCTGTTTTTT | CASSQWQANTGELFF | TRBJ2-2 | 15 | TRBV14 | NA | NA
TGCGCCAGCAGCTCAGGACTAGCGGGATCTTCCTACGAGCAGTACTTC | CASSSGLAGSSYEQYF | TRBJ2-7 | 16 | TRBV5-1 | TRBD2 | once
TGTGCCACCAGCGGCTGGACTATTGGGTACAATGAGCAGTTCTTC | CATSGWTIGYNEQFF | TRBJ2-1 | 15 | TRBV15 | NA | NA
TGTGCCACCAGCAGAGATTCTCCGACCGGGACCTTTCATTCACCCCTCCACTTT | CATSRDSPTGTFHSPLHF | TRBJ1-6 | 18 | TRBV15 | NA | NA
TGTGCCAGCAGGGGAAGCGGGATCTCCTACAATGAGCAGTTCTTC | CASRGSGISYNEQFF | TRBJ2-1 | 15 | TRBV28 | TRBD2 | few
TGTGCCAGTAGAGGAGTGGACGTGGGTCAGCCCCAGCATTTT | CASRGVDVGQPQHF | TRBJ1-5 | 14 | TRBV18 | NA | NA
TGTGCCAGCAAACCCCCCGGACTGAACACTGAAGCTTTCTTT | CASKPPGLNTEAFF | TRBJ1-1 | 14 | TRBV28 | NA | NA
TGTGCCTGGAGTCTTGGACAGGGCGCCTCGTCGAATCAGCCCCAGCATTTT | CAWSLGQGASSNQPQHF | TRBJ1-5 | 17 | TRBV30 | TRBD1 | few
TGTGCCAGCTCACCCCATGCGAACACCGGGGAGCTGTTTTTT | CASSPHANTGELFF | TRBJ2-2 | 14 | TRBV18 | NA | NA
TGTGCCAGCAGTCCTACCTGGGACAGACACTATGGCTACACCTTC | CASSPTWDRHYGYTF | TRBJ1-2 | 15 | TRBV2 | TRBD1 | few
TGTGCCAGCAGTAACAGCGGAGCCAAAAACATTCAGTACTTC | CASSNSGAKNIQYF | TRBJ2-4 | 14 | TRBV28 | NA | many
TGCAGTGCTAGAGGCACCTACAATCAGCCCCAGCATTTT | CSARGTYNQPQHF | TRBJ1-5 | 13 | TRBV20-1 | NA | NA
TGTGCCAGCAGTCTATACGACGGAAACACTGAAGCTTTCTTT | CASSLYDGNTEAFF | TRBJ1-1 | 14 | TRBV28 | NA | many
TGCAGTGCTCTCTCCGGGCAGGGGGCCTCCTACGAGCAGTACTTC | CSALSGQGASYEQYF | TRBJ2-7 | 15 | TRBV20-1 | TRBD1 | few
TGCAGTGCCCCACTTCCAACGGAGACCCAGTACTTC | CSAPLPTETQYF | TRBJ2-5 | 12 | TRBV20-1 | NA | few
TGTGCCAGCAGACCACACCTACTAACCGGGGAGCTGTTTTTT | CASRPHLLTGELFF | TRBJ2-2 | 14 | TRBV12-3/TRBV12-4 | NA | NA
TGCAGTGCTAGAGAAGGGACTAGCGGCACAGATACGCAGTATTTT | CSAREGTSGTDTQYF | TRBJ2-3 | 15 | TRBV20-1 | TRBD2 | few
TGCAGCGCAGGAGGGCCCGGGGAGCTGTTTTTT | CSAGGPGELFF | TRBJ2-2 | 11 | TRBV29-1 | NA | NA
TGTGCCATCAGTGAGGGGCACGGACTAGCGGGTAATGAGCAGTTCTTC | CAISEGHGLAGNEQFF | TRBJ2-1 | 16 | TRBV10-3 | TRBD2 | NA
TGTGCCAGCAGTTACGTAGAGACCCAGTACTTC | CASSYVETQYF | TRBJ2-5 | 11 | TRBV6-2/TRBV6-3 | NA | many
TGTGCCATCAGGGAGGGACTAGCGGCCCAGTTCTTC | CAIREGLAAQFF | TRBJ2-1 | 12 | TRBV10-3 | TRBD2 | few
TGTGCCAGCAGCTCCCCCCCCGGGAGGGCGTGGGATACGCAGTATTTT | CASSSPPGRAWDTQYF | TRBJ2-3 | 16 | TRBV7-2 | TRBD2 | NA
TGCGCCAGCAGTGACAGGACCACCACTGAAGCTTTCTTT | CASSDRTTTEAFF | TRBJ1-1 | 13 | TRBV10-1 | NA | few
TGTGCCAGTAGACAACCGGGACCCACCCTCAATGAGCAGTTCTTC | CASRQPGPTLNEQFF | TRBJ2-1 | 15 | TRBV19 | NA | NA
TGTGCCAGCAGACAAAAGGACTTGACTCTCGGGGATACGCAGTATTTT | CASRQKDLTLGDTQYF | TRBJ2-3 | 16 | TRBV2 | NA | NA
TGCAGCGCAGACTACAATGAGCAGTTCTTC | CSADYNEQFF | TRBJ2-1 | 10 | TRBV29-1 | NA | few
TGCAGTGCTACACCGGGACAGGGGGCGTGGGAGCAGTACTTC | CSATPGQGAWEQYF | TRBJ2-7 | 14 | TRBV20-1 | TRBD1 | NA
TGTGCCAGCAGCCATTTACCTAGCAATCAGCCCCAGCATTTT | CASSHLPSNQPQHF | TRBJ1-5 | 14 | TRBV6-2/TRBV6-3 | NA | NA
TGTGCCAGCAGTGTGGGCCAGAACACCGGGGAGCTGTTTTTT | CASSVGQNTGELFF | TRBJ2-2 | 14 | TRBV5-5 | NA | many